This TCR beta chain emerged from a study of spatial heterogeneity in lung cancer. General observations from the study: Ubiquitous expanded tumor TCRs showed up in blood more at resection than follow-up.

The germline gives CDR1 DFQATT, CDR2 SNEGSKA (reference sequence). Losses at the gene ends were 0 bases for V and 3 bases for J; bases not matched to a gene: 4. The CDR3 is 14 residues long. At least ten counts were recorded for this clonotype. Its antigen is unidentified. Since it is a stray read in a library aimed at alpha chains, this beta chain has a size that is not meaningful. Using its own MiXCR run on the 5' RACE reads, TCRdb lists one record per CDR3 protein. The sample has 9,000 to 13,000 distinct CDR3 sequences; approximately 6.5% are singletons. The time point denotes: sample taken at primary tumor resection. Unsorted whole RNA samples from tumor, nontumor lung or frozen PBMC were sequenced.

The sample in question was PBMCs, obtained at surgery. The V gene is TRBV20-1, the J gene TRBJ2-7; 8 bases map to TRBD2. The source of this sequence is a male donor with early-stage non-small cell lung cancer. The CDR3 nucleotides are TGCAGTGCTAGAGATCAGGGACTAGGCTACGAGCAGTACTTC. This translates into CSARDQGLGYEQYF.